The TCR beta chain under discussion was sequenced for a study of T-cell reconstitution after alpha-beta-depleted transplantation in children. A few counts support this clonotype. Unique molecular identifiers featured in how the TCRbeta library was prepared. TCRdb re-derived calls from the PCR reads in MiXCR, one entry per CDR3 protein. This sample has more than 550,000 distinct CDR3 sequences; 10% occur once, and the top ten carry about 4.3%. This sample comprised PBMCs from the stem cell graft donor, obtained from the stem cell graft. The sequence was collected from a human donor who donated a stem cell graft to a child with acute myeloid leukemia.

DNA for the CDR3: TGCGCCAGCAAAGACCACCGGACCAGGCCGGGCGTCGAGCAGTTCTTC. Protein product: CASKDHRTRPGVEQFF. The gene calls are TRBV4-1 and TRBJ2-1; no clear D gene. V was cut by 7 bases and J by 10 bases, with 26 bases left in between. The CDR3 contains 16 residues. Germline CDR1 MGHRA, CDR2 YSYEKL.